This T cell receptor (beta chain) was profiled in a study of CD8+CD57+ T cells in acquired aplastic anemia. Study background: Sorted CD4+ and CD8+ cells yielded about 3 ug of DNA on average. Findings of the study overall: Researchers report that fewer than 35 CD8+ CDR3 sequences appeared in both patients and controls.

This clonotype turned up a few times. Its specificity is unknown. Patients who underwent sequencing had shown CD8+CD57+ cell expansion by flow cytometry. Using genomic DNA as the template, TCR beta VDJ and CDR3 profiling was carried out. TCRdb re-derived calls from the reads in MiXCR, one entry per CDR3 protein. The data hold around 430,000 distinct CDR3 sequences, with less than 35% observed a single time. Sequenced input: sorted CD4+, CD8+, or CD8+CD57+ T cells (not recorded which) from PBMCs. The source of this sequence is a human donor with aplastic anemia.

The CDR3 loop is CSADEREGSDTQYF. CDR3 nucleotide sequence: TGCAGTGCTGACGAGCGGGAGGGATCAGATACGCAGTATTTT. The rearrangement links TRBV20-1 to TRBJ2-3; TRBD2 matches at 10 bases. CDR1 is DFQATT, CDR2 SNEGSKA, per germline (reference sequence). CDR3 length equals 14 residues. Trimming cost V 5 bases and J 4 bases; bases outside gene matches: 6.